This TCR beta chain came from a study of metastatic and nonmetastatic thyroid tumors. As for the study in general: It was across blood and tumor or nodule tissue from malignant and benign thyroid patients that repertoires were compared.

This CDR3 region has 15 residues. With 8 bases removed from V and 0 bases from J, the gap between germline ends came to 13 bases. General study points: Reported TCR beta diversity, measured in blood and tumor, was significantly higher for malignant thyroid tumors than for benign nodules.

Not a single patient had been given any form of treatment at any point before undergoing thyroid surgery. This clone was recorded at least ten times. Antigen: not known. Through MiXCR, TCRdb re-clonotyped the PCR reads. The sample records approximately 25,000 clones, roughly 15% being singletons. The sequence was collected from a male donor with papillary thyroid cancer or a benign thyroid nodule (not recorded which). Some clones in this sample may be carry-over from other donors' samples. The sample consisted of blood. The chain links TRBV12-3 or TRBV12-4 to TRBJ1-4; D remains unclear. This CDR3 is CASGPTVSTNEKLFF. In nucleotides, the CDR3 is TGTGCCAGCGGCCCGACGGTATCAACTAATGAAAAACTGTTTTTT.